The 27 T cell receptor beta chains below all came from one sample that was sequenced in a study of blood T cell repertoires in COVID-19 (dated by TCRdb to the early 2020s). The method behind the library was the immunoSEQ multiplex PCR assay. In its TCRdb copy, this immuneACCESS table keeps in-frame sequences only and misses some clones. Where compared with another copy, unresolved V genes explain less than half of these, and the others have no known cause. This sample comprises roughly 96,000 clones, about 80% of them detected only once. 4.1% of the sample is taken by the ten largest. The sample was peripheral blood. These receptors were collected from a man between 60 and 70 years old with acute or convalescent COVID-19.

The rearrangement uses TRBV19 and TRBJ1-5; no clear D gene. The germline V and J ends were trimmed by 1 base and 0 bases, with 7 bases remaining between them. The CDR3 sequence is 15 residues long. The germline V gene encodes CDR1 LNHDA and CDR2 SQIVND (reference sequence). The CDR3 DNA reads as TGTGCCAGTAGTATAGGGCAGAATAGCAATCAGCCCCAGCATTTT. Translated, it gives CASSIGQNSNQPQHF.

Only a few counts were recorded for this clone. The chain carries TRBV12-3 or TRBV12-4 and TRBJ2-7; D is uncertain. Trimming cost V 3 bases and J 8 bases, with 11 bases left between them. The CDR3 consists of 12 residues. The CDR3 reads CASSFELKKQYV. CDR3 bases: TGTGCCAGCAGTTTCGAGCTAAAAAAGCAGTACGTC.

A word on this clone: Different DNA sequences within this sample yield the same CDR3. The chain has TRBV5-8 and TRBJ1-2; 9 bases are a match to TRBD1. Germline V gene lookup returns CDR1 SGHTS and CDR2 YDEGEE. The CDR3 length is 13 residues. V gave up 4 bases and J gave up 6 bases; unmatched junction bases: 4. This CDR3 reads CASSLQGAHGYTF. The CDR3 DNA is TGTGCCAGCAGCCTACAGGGGGCTCATGGCTACACCTTC.

Here the CDR3 reads CASRGLPRTGNTGELFF. In DNA, the CDR3 is TGTGCCAGCAGGGGCCTACCCAGGACAGGGAACACCGGGGAGCTGTTTTTT. This sequence joins TRBV25-1 and TRBJ2-2, with 7 bases that match TRBD1. V shed 6 bases, J shed 1 base, and the junction held 11 bases outside the gene matches. This CDR3 has 17 residues. The germline gives CDR1 MGHDK, CDR2 SYGVNS.

With respect to this clone: The sample holds other DNA sequences that translate to the same CDR3. The chain combines TRBV5-1 with TRBJ1-1, with unresolved D. This CDR3 contains 13 residues. Trimming removed 1 base at V and 2 bases at J, with 6 bases between. Germline V gene sequence: CDR1 SGHRS, CDR2 YFSETQ. This CDR3 reads CASSLTGNTEAFF. In DNA, the CDR3 is TGCGCCAGCAGCTTGACCGGTAACACTGAAGCTTTCTTT. The full variable domain, with the rest looked up from reference TRBV5-1 and TRBJ1-1, is KAGVTQTPRYLIKTRGQQVTLSCSPISGHRSVSWYQQTPGQGLQFLFEYFSETQRNKGNFPGRFSGRQFSNSRSEMNVSTLELGDSALYLCASSLTGNTEAFFGQGTRLTVV.

The chain recombines TRBV24-1 with TRBJ2-1; 8 bases agree with TRBD2. V was clipped by 3 bases and J by 4 bases; unmatched bases: 7. Germline CDR1 KGHDR, CDR2 SFDVKD. The CDR3 has 16 residues. For the CDR3, the DNA is TGTGCCACCAGTGATGCCACTAGCGGAGAGTACAATGAGCAGTTCTTC. Translating it yields CATSDATSGEYNEQFF.

This clone was seen only a few times. Distinct nucleotide sequences in the sample also encode this CDR3. V and J are TRBV5-1 and TRBJ1-1, with 9 bases identical to TRBD1. The V segment lost 0 bases and the J segment 5 bases; nucleotides outside the gene matches: 2. The CDR3 is 14 residues long. The V gene's germline CDR1 is SGHRS and CDR2 YFSETQ. CDR3 in amino acids: CASSLGQGVTEAFF. In DNA, the CDR3 is TGCGCCAGCAGCTTGGGACAGGGGGTGACTGAAGCTTTCTTT. Filled out from reference TRBV5-1 and TRBJ1-1, the complete variable domain reads KAGVTQTPRYLIKTRGQQVTLSCSPISGHRSVSWYQQTPGQGLQFLFEYFSETQRNKGNFPGRFSGRQFSNSRSEMNVSTLELGDSALYLCASSLGQGVTEAFFGQGTRLTVV.

This clone was seen a single time. The CDR3 coding sequence is TGTGCCAGCAGCCCGAGCGGGAGTGGGGATACGCAGTATTTT. The encoded protein is CASSPSGSGDTQYF. This chain links TRBV7-2 with TRBJ2-3; 8 positions match TRBD2. The germline V gene encodes CDR1 SGHTA and CDR2 FQGNSA. The CDR3 spans 14 residues. Trimming took 5 bases from V and 6 from J; bases not matched to a gene: 7. Drawing the rest from reference TRBV7-2 and TRBJ2-3, the complete variable domain is GAGVSQSPSNKVTEKGKDVELRCDPISGHTALYWYRQSLGQGLEFLIYFQGNSAPDKSGLPSDRFSAERTGGSVSTLTIQRTQQEDSAVYLCASSPSGSGDTQYFGPGTRLTVL.

V gene TRBV7-2 combines with J gene TRBJ1-1; D is undetermined. From germline, CDR1 is SGHTA and CDR2 FQGNSA. The V end lost 0 bases, the J end lost 7 bases, and 12 bases lay between the germline ends. This CDR3 is 14 amino acids long. The CDR3: CASSLATLEDEAFF. In DNA form, the CDR3 reads TGTGCCAGCAGCTTAGCCACACTCGAGGATGAAGCTTTCTTT.

This clone was recorded once. This chain uses TRBV6-5 with TRBJ2-2; the D gene is possibly TRBD2 (5 bases). The germline V gene encodes CDR1 MNHEY and CDR2 SVGAGI. Trimming cost V 6 bases and J 0 bases, with 8 bases left between them. This CDR3 spans 14 amino acids. This CDR3 reads CASRSGTNTGELFF. The CDR3 nucleotides read TGTGCCAGCAGGAGCGGCACGAACACCGGGGAGCTGTTTTTT.

This clone was seen only once. The DNA is omitted, as the CDR3 cannot be located on it reliably, and the CDR3 follows TCRdb's listing. The V call is TRBV3-1 (or the pseudogene TRBV3-2), the J call TRBJ1-2; the D call TRBD1 from the table was never checked on the DNA. From germline, CDR1 is LGHDT and CDR2 YNNKEL (reference sequence). Including both end residues, the CDR3 is 16 amino acids long. CDR3 region: CASSPAWTALHFGYTF.

The V call is TRBV5-4, the J call TRBJ2-6; TRBD2 is a possible D gene (6 bases). CDR1 and CDR2 from the germline V gene are SGHNT and YYREEE (reference sequence). The ends were cut back, 4 bases at V and 2 bases at J, with 13 bases in the middle. The CDR3 sequence is 16 residues long. The CDR3 reads CASSRGGEAGANVLTF. The CDR3, as DNA: TGTGCCAGCAGCAGAGGAGGGGAGGCTGGGGCCAACGTCCTGACTTTC.

The rearrangement links TRBV2 to TRBJ1-1, with D perhaps matching TRBD1 (5 bases). V was pared by 4 bases and J by 0 bases, with 12 bases between. This CDR3 contains 15 residues. Germline CDR1 SNHLY, CDR2 FYNNEI. In nucleotides, the CDR3 is TGTGCCAGCAGTGGCCTACAGGTAATGAACACTGAAGCTTTCTTT. Translated, it gives CASSGLQVMNTEAFF.

This clone was found once. The chain uses TRBV5-1 and TRBJ1-4; D is unclear. Trimming took off 2 bases at V and 0 bases at J, with 8 bases between the two ends. CDR3 length equals 15 residues. Germline values: CDR1 SGHRS, CDR2 YFSETQ. CDR3: CASSLNSATNEKLFF. CDR3 DNA: TGCGCCAGCAGCTTAAACAGTGCAACTAATGAAAAACTGTTTTTT. The variable domain in full, with the rest retrieved from reference TRBV5-1 and TRBJ1-4, is KAGVTQTPRYLIKTRGQQVTLSCSPISGHRSVSWYQQTPGQGLQFLFEYFSETQRNKGNFPGRFSGRQFSNSRSEMNVSTLELGDSALYLCASSLNSATNEKLFFGSGTQLSVL.

The chain recombines TRBV19 with TRBJ2-7, with 10 bases identical to TRBD1. Germline V gene data show CDR1 as LNHDA and CDR2 as SQIVND (reference sequence). CDR3 length equals 15 residues. V gave up 0 bases and J gave up 6 bases; unmatched junction bases: 5. The CDR3 DNA follows: TGTGCCAGTAGTATAGATCGGGGGACAGGGGTCGAGCAGTACTTC. Translating gives CASSIDRGTGVEQYF.

A single count supports this clone. The chain is built from TRBV6-5 and TRBJ1-1; D may be TRBD1 (6 bases). This CDR3 has 15 residues. Germline lookup yields CDR1 MNHEY and CDR2 SVGAGI. The germline V and J ends were trimmed by 7 bases and 3 bases, with 18 bases remaining between them. The CDR3 here is CASTQLGGAHTEAFF. The CDR3 region has the DNA TGTGCCAGCACTCAACTGGGGGGGGCGCACACTGAAGCTTTCTTT.

The rearrangement joins TRBV6-2 or TRBV6-3 to TRBJ1-5, with a possible D match to TRBD1 (5 bases). CDR1 and CDR2 (germline): MNHEY, SVGEGT. The V and J ends lost 7 bases and 6 bases respectively, with 16 bases between them. The CDR3 totals 14 residues. The CDR3 here is CASTPILGPQPQHF. CDR3 coding DNA: TGTGCCAGCACCCCCATTTTGGGGCCTCAGCCCCAGCATTTT.

The genes are TRBV30 and TRBJ1-1; possibly TRBD1 for D (5 bases). The CDR3 has 12 amino acids. V was pared by 1 base and J by 4 bases, with 7 bases between. Germline V gene data show CDR1 as GTSNPN and CDR2 as SVGIG (reference sequence). CDR3: CAWSDRFTEAFF. The CDR3 nucleotides read TGTGCCTGGAGTGACAGGTTCACTGAAGCTTTCTTT.

The chain recombines TRBV7-9 with TRBJ1-4; D perhaps matches TRBD1 (6 bases). V lost 4 bases to trimming and J lost 3 bases, with 9 bases between them. The CDR3 length is 14 residues. Germline CDR1 and CDR2: SEHNR and FQNEAQ (reference sequence). The CDR3 DNA reads as TGTGCCAGCAGCTCACAGGGTGCTAATGAAAAACTGTTTTTT. Its protein product is CASSSQGANEKLFF.

V gene TRBV5-5 combines with J gene TRBJ2-2; D may be TRBD2 (5 bases). The V end was cut by 0 bases, the J end by 2 bases, with 5 bases between. Germline V lookup: CDR1 SGHKS, CDR2 YYEKEE (reference sequence). This CDR3 comprises 14 residues. Written as DNA, the CDR3 is TGTGCCAGCAGCTTGGGACTAAACACCGGGGAGCTGTTTTTT. Encoded protein: CASSLGLNTGELFF. Full variable domain (missing parts from reference TRBV5-5 and TRBJ2-2): DAGVTQSPTHLIKTRGQQVTLRCSPISGHKSVSWYQQVLGQGPQFIFQYYEKEERGRGNFPDRFSARQFPNYSSELNVNALLLGDSALYLCASSLGLNTGELFFGEGSRLTVL.

CDR3 sequence: CASSRETNNGYTF. CDR3 sequence (DNA): TGTGCCAGCAGCCGAGAGACAAACAATGGCTACACCTTC. This rearrangement joins TRBV5-4 to TRBJ1-2; D remains ambiguous. CDR1 SGHNT and CDR2 YYREEE come from the germline V gene (reference sequence). This CDR3 comprises 13 residues. Trimming took 4 bases from V and 6 from J, leaving 13 bases between them.

The J gene is TRBJ2-7, the V gene TRBV18; maybe TRBD2 (6 bases). The CDR3 covers 15 residues. Germline CDR1 and CDR2: KGHSH and LQKENI. Trimming left V 6 bases short and J 4 bases short, with 19 bases between. CDR3 DNA: TGTGCCAGCTCTCCGACCGGGGACTTTAAATACGAGCAGTACTTC. Protein: CASSPTGDFKYEQYF.

The chain couples TRBV6-4 to TRBJ2-1; possible D gene TRBD2, 5 bases. CDR3 length: 16 residues. V dropped 1 base and J dropped 5 bases, with 15 bases sitting between them. Germline V gene sequence: CDR1 MRHNA, CDR2 SNTAGT. This CDR3 is CASSDWSGSPHNEQFF. CDR3 nucleotides: TGTGCCAGCAGTGACTGGTCGGGGAGCCCCCACAATGAGCAGTTCTTC.

The CDR3 DNA reads TGTGCCAGCACAGGCTCGGAAAGCTCCTACGAGCAGTACTTC. Translated, it gives CASTGSESSYEQYF. V and J are TRBV6-6 and TRBJ2-7; D unclear. Trimming removed 7 bases from V and 0 bases from J, with 13 bases in between. CDR1 and CDR2 (germline): MNHNY, SVGAGI (reference sequence). This CDR3 is built from 14 residues.

This chain joins TRBV30 and TRBJ1-1; D gene uncertain. The germline gives CDR1 GTSNPN, CDR2 SVGIG (reference sequence). The CDR3 covers 12 residues. Trimming removed 3 bases at V and 4 bases at J, with 9 bases between. The CDR3 DNA reads TGTGCCTGGAGGGGAGGGTTCACTGAAGCTTTCTTT. Amino acids: CAWRGGFTEAFF. Based on the CDR3 plus reference TRBV30 and TRBJ1-1, the full variable domain is SQTIHQWPATLVQPVGSPLSLECTVEGTSNPNLYWYRQAAGRGLQLLFYSVGIGQISSEVPQNLSASRPQDRQFILSSKKLLLSDSGFYLCAWRGGFTEAFFGQGTRLTVV.

V gene TRBV11-2 combines with J gene TRBJ2-1, with a tentative D call TRBD2 (5 bases). Germline loops: CDR1 SGHAT, CDR2 FQNNGV. This CDR3 region has 16 residues. V lost 6 bases and J 7 bases, leaving 22 bases between the germline ends. The CDR3 DNA sequence: TGTGCCAGCAGACCCGATCGATCCCTAGGAGGAAATGAGCAGTTCTTC. Translation gives CASRPDRSLGGNEQFF. The whole variable domain, filled in from reference TRBV11-2 and TRBJ2-1, reads EAGVAQSPRYKIIEKRQSVAFWCNPISGHATLYWYQQILGQGPKLLIQFQNNGVVDDSQLPKDRFSAERLKGVDSTLKIQPAKLEDSAVYLCASRPDRSLGGNEQFFGPGTRLTVL.

The chain uses TRBV10-3 and TRBJ1-3; D remains ambiguous. CDR3 length equals 14 residues. Trimming stripped 4 bases from V and 0 bases from J, with 7 bases between. The germline CDR1 and CDR2 sequences are ENHRY and SYGVKD. As DNA, the CDR3 is TGTGCCATCAGTGGAGGAGTCTCTGGAAACACCATATATTTT. Translated, it gives CAISGGVSGNTIYF.